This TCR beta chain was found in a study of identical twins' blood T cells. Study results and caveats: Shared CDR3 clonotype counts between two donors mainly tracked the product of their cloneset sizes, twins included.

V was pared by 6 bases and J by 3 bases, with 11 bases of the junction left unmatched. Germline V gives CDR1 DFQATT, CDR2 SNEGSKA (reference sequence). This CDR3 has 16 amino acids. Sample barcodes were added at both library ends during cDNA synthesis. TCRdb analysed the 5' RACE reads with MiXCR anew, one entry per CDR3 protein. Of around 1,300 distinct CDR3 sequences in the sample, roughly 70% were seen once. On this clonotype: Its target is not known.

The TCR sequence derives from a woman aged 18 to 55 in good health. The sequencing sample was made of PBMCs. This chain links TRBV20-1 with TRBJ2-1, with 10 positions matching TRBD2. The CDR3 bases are TGCAGTGCCAACCCTATAACTAGCGGGGACTACAATGAGCAGTTCTTC. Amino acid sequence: CSANPITSGDYNEQFF.